Described below is a single T cell receptor (beta chain) sequence and its context. Its target is unknown. The entry originates in a study of ipilimumab plus nivolumab after autologous stem cell transplantation. Whole-study context: Patients received a median of roughly 5 ipilimumab and 8 or 9 nivolumab doses. The myeloma group: high-risk transplant-naive, or relapse within 3 years after first autologous transplant.

Method: immunoSEQ multiplex PCR; TCRdb's copy keeps in-frame clones and lacks some. The table records over 10,000 clones, roughly 70% of them present only once. Study-wide findings and caveats: Per the authors, repertoire, Treg and microbiota data justify further study.

With V trimmed by 5 bases and J by 6 bases, 12 bases remained unmatched. CDR1 SQVTM and CDR2 ANQGSEA come from the germline V gene. The CDR3 consists of 14 residues. Dosing: nivolumab 3 mg/kg IV, weeks 1, 4, 7, 10, then every two weeks to week 26. This clonotype was sampled from a male donor with multiple myeloma. The specimen was PBMCs, collected in a trial of ipilimumab plus nivolumab as post-transplant consolidation. The V call is TRBV29-1, the J call TRBJ2-7; TRBD1 matches at 8 bases. CDR3 in amino acids: CSVLIGQGAGEQYF. For the CDR3, the DNA is TGCAGCGTTCTAATCGGACAGGGAGCTGGCGAGCAGTACTTC.